This entry lists 5 T cell receptor beta chains sequenced from one sample in a study of patients and donors after allogeneic stem cell transplantation. TCRdb re-derived calls from the RT-PCR reads in MiXCR, one entry per CDR3 protein. The sample shows 9,000 to 10,000 distinct CDR3 sequences, more than 4.5% of them seen only once. Sequences were obtained from blood, either unsorted or a sorted T cell fraction (not recorded which). These receptors all stem from a human donor who was either an allogeneic HSCT recipient or a stem cell or donor lymphocyte infusion donor (not recorded which). It is not recorded whose cells these are; they may come from a transplant donor.

This clonotype has ten or more counts. V is TRBV6-6 and J is TRBJ2-2; D is perhaps TRBD2 (7 bases). The CDR3 is 15 amino acids. Germline V gene data show CDR1 as MNHNY and CDR2 as SVGAGI (reference sequence). V was shortened by 5 bases and J by 3 bases, with 13 bases between the two germline ends. The CDR3 coding sequence is TGTGCCAGCAGTAGACGAGGGGGGGACACCGGGGAGCTGTTTTTT. It translates to CASSRRGGDTGELFF.

This clonotype was counted ten times or more. The chain recombines TRBV28 with TRBJ1-1; no clear D gene. The CDR3 is 12 residues long. V was trimmed by 1 base and J by 11 bases, leaving 11 bases between them. CDR1 is MDHEN, CDR2 SYDVKM, per germline. This CDR3 is CASSLSRGEAFF. In DNA form, the CDR3 reads TGTGCCAGCAGTTTATCCCGGGGAGAGGCTTTCTTT.

This clonotype was observed at least ten times. The chain carries TRBV20-1 and TRBJ2-7; 9 bases are a match to TRBD2. Trimming removed 3 bases from V and 7 bases from J; junction bases left unmatched: 10. CDR3 length: 14 amino acids. Germline assignment: CDR1 DFQATT and CDR2 SNEGSKA (reference sequence). The CDR3 is CSARIAGEWSEQYF. DNA for the CDR3: TGCAGTGCTAGGATAGCGGGAGAGTGGTCGGAGCAGTACTTC.

This clonotype appeared many times. The V call is TRBV4-3, the J call TRBJ1-2; 7 positions match TRBD1. Germline-derived CDR1 and CDR2 are LGHNA and YSLEER. The CDR3 length is 13 residues. V trimming: 3 bases; J trimming: 4 bases; junction bases outside the gene matches: 2. The CDR3 sequence is CASSQDRRYGYTF. DNA of the CDR3: TGCGCCAGCAGCCAGGACAGGCGCTATGGCTACACCTTC.

In this sample, this clonotype turned up many times. The chain couples TRBV29-1 to TRBJ1-2, with 9 bases aligning to TRBD1. The CDR3 totals 15 residues. The V segment lost 3 bases and the J segment 5 bases; nucleotides outside the gene matches: 10. Germline V lookup: CDR1 SQVTM, CDR2 ANQGSEA. The CDR3 is CSVDLGQGPTYGYTF. The DNA of the CDR3 is TGCAGCGTTGACCTGGGACAGGGACCCACGTATGGCTACACCTTC.